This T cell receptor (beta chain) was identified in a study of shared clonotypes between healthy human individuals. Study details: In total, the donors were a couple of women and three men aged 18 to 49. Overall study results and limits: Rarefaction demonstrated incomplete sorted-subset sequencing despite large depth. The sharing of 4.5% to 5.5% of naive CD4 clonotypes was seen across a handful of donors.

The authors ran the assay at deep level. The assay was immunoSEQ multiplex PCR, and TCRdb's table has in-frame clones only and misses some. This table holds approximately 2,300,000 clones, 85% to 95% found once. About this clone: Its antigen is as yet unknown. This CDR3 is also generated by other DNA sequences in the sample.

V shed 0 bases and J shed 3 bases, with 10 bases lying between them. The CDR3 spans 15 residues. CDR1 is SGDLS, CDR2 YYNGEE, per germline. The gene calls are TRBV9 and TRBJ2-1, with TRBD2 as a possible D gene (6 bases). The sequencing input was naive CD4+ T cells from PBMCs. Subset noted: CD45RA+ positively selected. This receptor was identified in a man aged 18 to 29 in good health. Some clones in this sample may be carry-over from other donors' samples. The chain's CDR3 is CASSVVGGGYNEQFF. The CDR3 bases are TGTGCCAGCAGCGTAGTGGGGGGTGGCTACAATGAGCAGTTCTTC.